These T cell receptor beta chains were read from a single sample in a study of CD8+ T cells in alopecia areata. Profiled with immunoSEQ multiplex PCR; TCRdb holds only in-frame clones, not every one. The data show 98,000 or so clones, with around 59% seen just once and approximately 22% held by the top ten. Material: CD8+ T cells sorted from blood. These receptors all come from a human donor in good health. The CDR3 runs from the conserved cysteine through the conserved F or W. Clone size is given for some rows only: seen once, a few or many times, or a class if the clone is expanded.

j_call clone_size cdr3_length v_call cdr3_aa
TRBJ2-3 few 15 TRBV7-2 CASSFDSGGTDTQYF
TRBJ1-5 once 13 TRBV7-2 CASTPGGNQPQHF
TRBJ2-1 - 18 TRBV25-1 CASSEVSVAGVDHNEQFF
TRBJ2-7 many 13 TRBV27 CASSKTTAYEQYF
TRBJ2-5 - 15 TRBV5-6 CASSKEDSREETQYF
- - 14 TRBV6-5 CASSQRGDSYEQYF
TRBJ1-4 - 13 TRBV9 CASSPTPNEKLFF
TRBJ1-5 - 12 TRBV13 CASSLGRQPQHF
TRBJ2-2 - 12 TRBV30 CAWSRVTGELFF
TRBJ2-4 - 15 TRBV13 CASRLGTEKGDIQYF
TRBJ2-1 - 15 TRBV6-5 CASSYASGGWYEQFF
TRBJ1-4 - 15 TRBV4-3 CASSQEGAGNEKLFF
TRBJ2-6 - 13 TRBV5-4 CASRLLGANVLTF
TRBJ2-7 - 12 TRBV4-1 CASSQDGIGQYF
TRBJ1-5 few 17 TRBV27 CASRAGTGSFWDQPQHF
TRBJ2-2 - 15 TRBV23-1 CASSPTGENTGELFF
TRBJ2-3 - 15 TRBV2 CASIEGEPVTDTQYF
TRBJ2-5 - 16 TRBV5-1 CASSLRLAGEQETQYF
TRBJ1-1 few 14 TRBV13 CASSLLTGATEAFF
TRBJ1-2 - 12 TRBV19 CASRTGGDGYTF
TRBJ1-2 - 12 TRBV2 CARNRGQSGYTF